This T cell receptor beta chain was identified in a study of blood T cell repertoires in COVID-19. Profiled with immunoSEQ multiplex PCR; TCRdb holds only in-frame clones, not every one. The sample lists about 59,000 clones; around 80% were seen once. This clone turned up a few times. Germline V gene data show CDR1 as SGHAT and CDR2 as FQNNGV. This CDR3 comprises 16 residues. V lost 0 bases, J lost 3 bases, and 5 bases stayed unmatched. Sequenced input: peripheral blood. The sequence was collected from a man in his sixties with acute or convalescent COVID-19. The chain employs TRBV11-2 and TRBJ2-7; TRBD2 matches at 10 bases. DNA for the CDR3: TGTGCCAGCAGCTTAGATCTGGCTAGCGGGAGCTACGAGCAGTACTTC. Translating it yields CASSLDLASGSYEQYF. Drawing the rest from reference TRBV11-2 and TRBJ2-7, the complete variable domain is EAGVAQSPRYKIIEKRQSVAFWCNPISGHATLYWYQQILGQGPKLLIQFQNNGVVDDSQLPKDRFSAERLKGVDSTLKIQPAKLEDSAVYLCASSLDLASGSYEQYFGPGTRLTVT.